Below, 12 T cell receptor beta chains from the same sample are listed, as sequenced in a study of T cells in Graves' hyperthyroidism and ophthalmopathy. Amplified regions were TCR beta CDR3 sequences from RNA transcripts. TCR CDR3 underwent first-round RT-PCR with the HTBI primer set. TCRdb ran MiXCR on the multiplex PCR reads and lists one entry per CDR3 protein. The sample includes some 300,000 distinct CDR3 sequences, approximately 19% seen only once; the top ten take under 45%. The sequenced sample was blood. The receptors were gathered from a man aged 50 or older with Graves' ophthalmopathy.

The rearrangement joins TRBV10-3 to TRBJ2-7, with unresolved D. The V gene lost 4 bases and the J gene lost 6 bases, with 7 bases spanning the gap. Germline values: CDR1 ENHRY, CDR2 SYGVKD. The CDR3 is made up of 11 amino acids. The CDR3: CAISGLGEQYF. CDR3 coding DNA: TGTGCCATCAGTGGATTGGGCGAGCAGTACTTC.

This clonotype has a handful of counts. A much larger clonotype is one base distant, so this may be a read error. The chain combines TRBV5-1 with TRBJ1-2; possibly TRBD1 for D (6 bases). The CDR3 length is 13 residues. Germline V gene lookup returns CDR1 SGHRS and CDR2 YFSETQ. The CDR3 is CTSSPDPGQGYTF. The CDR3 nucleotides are TGCACCAGCAGCCCGGACCCGGGACAAGGCTACACCTTC.

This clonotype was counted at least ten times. This chain's CDR3 is CASSVLAKNIQYF. Written as DNA, the CDR3 is TGTGCCAGCAGTGTACTAGCCAAAAACATTCAGTACTTC. This rearrangement joins TRBV2 to TRBJ2-4, with D unclear. The length of the CDR3 is 13 residues. The ends were cut back, 4 bases at V and 0 bases at J, with 4 bases in the middle. Germline values: CDR1 SNHLY, CDR2 FYNNEI.

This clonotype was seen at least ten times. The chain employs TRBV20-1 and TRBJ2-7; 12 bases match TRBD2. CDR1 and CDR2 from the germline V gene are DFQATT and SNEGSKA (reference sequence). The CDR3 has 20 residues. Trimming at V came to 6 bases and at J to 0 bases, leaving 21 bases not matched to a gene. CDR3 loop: CSAQNTRGTSGPFPSYEQYF. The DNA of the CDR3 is TGCAGTGCCCAAAATACGAGGGGGACTAGCGGGCCATTCCCCTCCTACGAGCAGTACTTC.

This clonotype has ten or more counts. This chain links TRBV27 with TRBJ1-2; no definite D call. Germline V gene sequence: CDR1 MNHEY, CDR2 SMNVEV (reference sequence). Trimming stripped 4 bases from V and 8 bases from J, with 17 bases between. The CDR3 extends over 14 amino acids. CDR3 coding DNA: TGTGCCAGCAGTTCGTACCCGGCCTCGCCCGGCTACACCTTC. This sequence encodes CASSSYPASPGYTF.

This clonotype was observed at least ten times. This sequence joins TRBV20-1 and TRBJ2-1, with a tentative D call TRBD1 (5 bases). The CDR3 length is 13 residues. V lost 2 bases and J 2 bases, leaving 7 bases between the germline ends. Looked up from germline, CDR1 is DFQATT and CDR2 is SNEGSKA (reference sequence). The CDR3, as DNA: TGCAGTGCTAGAAAGGGGCCCTACAATGAGCAGTTCTTC. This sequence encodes CSARKGPYNEQFF.

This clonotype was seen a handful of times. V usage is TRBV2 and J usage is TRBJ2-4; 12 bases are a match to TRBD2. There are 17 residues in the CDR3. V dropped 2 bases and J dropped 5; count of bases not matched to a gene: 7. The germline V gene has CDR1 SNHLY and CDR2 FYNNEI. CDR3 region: CASSELAGGLSQNIQYF. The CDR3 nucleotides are TGTGCCAGCAGTGAACTAGCGGGAGGGCTGAGCCAAAACATTCAGTACTTC. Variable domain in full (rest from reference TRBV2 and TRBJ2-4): EPEVTQTPSHQVTQMGQEVILRCVPISNHLYFYWYRQILGQKVEFLVSFYNNEISEKSEIFDDQFSVERPDGSNFTLKIRSTKLEDSAMYFCASSELAGGLSQNIQYFGAGTRLSVL.

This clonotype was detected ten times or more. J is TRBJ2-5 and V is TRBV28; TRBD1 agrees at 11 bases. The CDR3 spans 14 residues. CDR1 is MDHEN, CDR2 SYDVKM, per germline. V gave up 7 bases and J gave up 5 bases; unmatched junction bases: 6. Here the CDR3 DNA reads TGTGCCAGCAACGGACAGGGGGCCGGGGAGACCCAGTACTTC. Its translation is CASNGQGAGETQYF.

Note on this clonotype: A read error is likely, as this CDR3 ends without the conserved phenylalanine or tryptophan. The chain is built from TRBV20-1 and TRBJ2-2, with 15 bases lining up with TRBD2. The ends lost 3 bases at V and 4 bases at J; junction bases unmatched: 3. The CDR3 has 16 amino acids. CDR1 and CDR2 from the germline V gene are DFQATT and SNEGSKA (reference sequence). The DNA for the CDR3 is TGCAGTGCTAGGGGGGGACTAGCGGGAGGCACCGGGGAGCTGTTTCTT. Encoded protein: CSARGGLAGGTGELFL.

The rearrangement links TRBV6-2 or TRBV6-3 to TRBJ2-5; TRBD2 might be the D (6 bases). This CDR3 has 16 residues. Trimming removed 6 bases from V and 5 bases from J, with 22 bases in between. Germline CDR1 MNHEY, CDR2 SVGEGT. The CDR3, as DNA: TGTGCCAGCAGCCACACCCGGGGGAGCTGGCTTGAGACCCAGTACTTC. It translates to CASSHTRGSWLETQYF.

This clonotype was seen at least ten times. The CDR3, as DNA: TGTGCCAGCAGCCCACTCAAGCGGGGGAGCTCCTACAATGAGCAGTTCTTC. Translated, it gives CASSPLKRGSSYNEQFF. The chain couples TRBV7-9 to TRBJ2-1; the match to TRBD2 covers 8 bases. The CDR3 sequence is 17 residues long. After removal of 5 bases from V and 0 bases from J, the junction contained 9 bases not matched to a gene. Looked up from germline, CDR1 is SEHNR and CDR2 is FQNEAQ (reference sequence).

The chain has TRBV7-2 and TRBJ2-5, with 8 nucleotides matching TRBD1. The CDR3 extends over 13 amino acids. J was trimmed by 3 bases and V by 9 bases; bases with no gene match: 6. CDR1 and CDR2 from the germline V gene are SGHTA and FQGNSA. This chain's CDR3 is CARGTGNKETQYF. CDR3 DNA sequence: TGTGCCAGAGGGACAGGCAATAAAGAGACCCAGTACTTC.